This T cell receptor beta chain was sequenced during a study of technical replicates of blood from several donors. The assay was immunoSEQ multiplex PCR, and TCRdb's table has in-frame clones only and misses some. The table includes about 79,000 clones, about nine tenths detected once. Germline assignment: CDR1 ENHRY and CDR2 SYGVKD. This CDR3 spans 14 amino acids. Trimming left V 3 bases short and J 1 base short, with 9 bases between. The chain has TRBV10-3 and TRBJ1-1; D is uncertain. The TCR originated in a human donor in good health. Some clones in this sample may be carry-over from other donors' samples. The specimen sequenced was T cells isolated from PBMCs. CDR3 sequence reads: CAISEPRQNTEAFF. CDR3 nucleotides: TGTGCCATCAGTGAACCCCGACAGAACACTGAAGCTTTCTTT.